Listed here are 5 T cell receptor beta chains from one sample, sequenced in a study of cytomegalovirus exposure and HLA in healthy donors. The PCR contained 60 Vbeta and 13 Jbeta primers. Assay used: immunoSEQ multiplex PCR; TCRdb lists only in-frame clones, some missing. Among approximately 120,000 clones listed, more than 60% were seen once. The sequenced sample consisted of PBMCs. Receptor source: a young man in good health and CMV-seronegative.

With regard to this clone: This specimen includes other DNA sequences encoding the same CDR3. The chain joins TRBV18 to TRBJ1-2, with 7 positions matching TRBD1. The germline V gene encodes CDR1 KGHSH and CDR2 LQKENI. The J segment lost 2 bases and the V segment lost 4 bases, leaving 1 base of the junction unmatched. This CDR3 has 13 residues. CDR3 residues: CASSRDRNYGYTF. The DNA of the CDR3 is TGTGCCAGCTCACGGGACAGAAACTATGGCTACACCTTC. The full variable domain, rest sourced from reference TRBV18 and TRBJ1-2, is NAGVMQNPRHLVRRRGQEARLRCSPMKGHSHVYWYRQLPEEGLKFMVYLQKENIIDESGMPKERFSAEFPKEGPSILRIQQVVRGDSAAYFCASSRDRNYGYTFGSGTRLTVV.

In regard to this clone: This CDR3 is also generated by other DNA sequences in the sample. This sequence joins TRBV7-6 and TRBJ1-1, with D possibly being TRBD1 (5 bases). The CDR3 is 15 amino acids. Looked up from germline, CDR1 is SGHVS and CDR2 is FNYEAQ. The ends were cut back, 4 bases at V and 4 bases at J, with 16 bases in the middle. The CDR3 reads CASSSDRGAFTEAFF. The CDR3 nucleotides are TGTGCCAGCAGCTCCGACCGCGGGGCCTTCACTGAAGCTTTCTTT. Together with reference TRBV7-6 and TRBJ1-1, the CDR3 gives the full variable domain: GAGVSQSPRYKVTKRGQDVALRCDPISGHVSLYWYRQALGQGPEFLTYFNYEAQQDKSGLPNDRFSAERPEGSISTLTIQRTEQRDSAMYRCASSSDRGAFTEAFFGQGTRLTVV.

This sequence joins TRBV28 and TRBJ2-5; 13 positions agree with TRBD2. Trimming took 5 bases from V and 5 from J; bases not matched to a gene: 8. The CDR3 spans 16 residues. CDR1 and CDR2 (germline): MDHEN, SYDVKM. This chain's CDR3 is CASSPLLAGGQETQYF. DNA of the CDR3: TGTGCCAGCAGTCCCCTACTAGCGGGGGGGCAGGAGACCCAGTACTTC.

V usage is TRBV9 and J usage is TRBJ1-5; 10 bases map to TRBD1. Germline assignment: CDR1 SGDLS and CDR2 YYNGEE. The CDR3 is made up of 17 amino acids. Trimming took 3 bases from V and 1 from J; bases not matched to a gene: 7. The CDR3 region has the DNA TGTGCCAGCAGCGCAGGACAGGGGGTGATGAGCAATCAGCCCCAGCATTTT. This gives the protein CASSAGQGVMSNQPQHF.

This clone has more than one count but fewer than ten. CDR3 residues: CASSYIAGPGTAEKLFF. CDR3 in DNA: TGCGCCAGCAGCTACATCGCAGGACCCGGGACAGCTGAAAAACTGTTTTTT. The gene calls are TRBV5-1 and TRBJ1-4; 7 bases are shared with TRBD1. CDR1 is SGHRS, CDR2 YFSETQ, per germline. After removal of 3 bases from V and 7 bases from J, the junction contained 15 bases not matched to a gene. This CDR3 is 17 amino acids long.